The present T cell receptor beta chain was sequenced within a study of T cell responses to AZD1222 COVID-19 vaccine. Findings and limits, study-wide: AZD1222 recipients seropositive at baseline numbered only six or seven. Elevations in Spike-specific TCR breadth and depth followed administration of two AZD1222 doses.

Data came from immunoSEQ multiplex PCR; TCRdb stores just in-frame clones and leaves some out. The sample includes more than 140,000 clones, over 90% of them seen just once. A note on this clone: Its specificity is not known.

This CDR3 spans 14 amino acids. V was clipped by 4 bases and J by 5 bases; unmatched bases: 8. Germline V gives CDR1 SGHDT, CDR2 YYEEEE. The chain carries TRBV5-6 and TRBJ1-2; TRBD1 agrees at 7 bases. This specimen was peripheral blood, taken on day 0 of MenACWY control vaccination. This sequence originates from an adult in good health. The CDR3 coding sequence is TGTGCCAGCAGCGAAGGGACAGAACAGTATGGCTACACCTTC. Protein sequence: CASSEGTEQYGYTF.